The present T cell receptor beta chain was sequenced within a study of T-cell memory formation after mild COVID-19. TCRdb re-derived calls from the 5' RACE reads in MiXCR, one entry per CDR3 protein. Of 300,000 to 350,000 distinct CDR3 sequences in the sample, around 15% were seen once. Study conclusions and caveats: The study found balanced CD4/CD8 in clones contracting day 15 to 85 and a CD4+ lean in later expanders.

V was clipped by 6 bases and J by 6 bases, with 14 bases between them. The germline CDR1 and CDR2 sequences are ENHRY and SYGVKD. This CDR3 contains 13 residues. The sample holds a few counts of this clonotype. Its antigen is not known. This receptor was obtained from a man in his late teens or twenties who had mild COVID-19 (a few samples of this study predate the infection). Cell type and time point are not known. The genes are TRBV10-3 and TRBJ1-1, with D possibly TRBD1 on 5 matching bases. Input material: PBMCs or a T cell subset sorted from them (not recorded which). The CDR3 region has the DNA TGTGCCATCAGGAAGGAAGGGGTCGCTGAAGCTTTCTTT. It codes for CAIRKEGVAEAFF.